This is a list of T cell receptor beta chains from one sample in a study of a mutant IDH1 vaccine in newly diagnosed glioma. Antigens for these TCRs are unknown. TCRdb's table, derived via immunoSEQ multiplex PCR, lists solely in-frame clones and lacks some. The table has some 21,000 clones, roughly 89% seen once. This specimen consisted of PBMCs, obtained from a glioma patient whose treatment included an IDH1 peptide vaccine. The receptors originated from a woman aged 40 to 55 with glioma. Both conserved end residues are part of each CDR3. D genes are given only for firm matches. Rows give clone size only sometimes, using once, few, many, or a class for an expanded clone.

clone_size | d_call | j_call | v_call | cdr3_nt | cdr3_aa
- | - | TRBJ1-6 | TRBV4-3 | TGCGCCAGCAGCCAAGGGCTTCAGATCTATAATTCACCCCTCCACTTT | CASSQGLQIYNSPLHF
few | TRBD1 | TRBJ1-3 | TRBV6-1 | TGTGCCAGCGACAGGGGGCAGGGAAACACCATATATTTT | CASDRGQGNTIYF
few | - | TRBJ1-2 | TRBV7-8 | TGTGCCAGCAGCTTAGGGAGAGGGGTTGGCTACACCTTC | CASSLGRGVGYTF
- | TRBD1 | TRBJ2-7 | TRBV18 | TGTGCCAGCTCACCGGGACAGTTAAGCTCCTACGAGCAGTACTTC | CASSPGQLSSYEQYF
once | - | TRBJ2-7 | TRBV2 | TGTGCCAGCAGTGACTGGACGGAGAGCTCCTACGAGCAGTACTTC | CASSDWTESSYEQYF
- | - | TRBJ2-5 | TRBV10-2 | TGCGCCAGCAGGGCTCAAAGGTACCAAGAGACCCAGTACTTC | CASRAQRYQETQYF
- | TRBD1 | TRBJ1-1 | TRBV25-1 | TGTGCCAGCAGTGGATCAGGGACAGGTTTGAACACTGAAGCTTTCTTT | CASSGSGTGLNTEAFF
- | TRBD1 | TRBJ1-3 | TRBV7-8 | TGTGCCAGCAGCTCTCCTTCCGGGACAGGGGTAGGAAACACCATATATTTT | CASSSPSGTGVGNTIYF
- | - | TRBJ1-1 | TRBV7-2 | TGTGCCAGCAGCAGACCAGGGCCGTACCCTCCTGAAGCTTTCTTT | CASSRPGPYPPEAFF
- | - | TRBJ2-7 | TRBV7-3 | TGTGCCAGCAGCTTGGACGGTTCCTACGAGCAGTACTTC | CASSLDGSYEQYF
- | - | TRBJ2-7 | TRBV27 | TGTGCCAGCAGTTTCCGATTGAGGGAAAGGTACTACGAGCAGTACTTC | CASSFRLRERYYEQYF
- | TRBD1 | TRBJ1-1 | TRBV2 | TGTGCCAGCAGTGAAGATGGGACAGGGGACACTGAAGCTTTCTTT | CASSEDGTGDTEAFF
- | - | TRBJ2-5 | TRBV7-2 | TGTGCCAGCTCTCGCGCGACCGAAGAGACCCAGTACTTC | CASSRATEETQYF
few | - | TRBJ1-1 | TRBV6-6 | TGTGCCAGCAGTTCCCGTTCGTCAGGGCCGAACACTGAAGCTTTCTTT | CASSSRSSGPNTEAFF
- | - | TRBJ1-1 | TRBV6-1 | TGTGCCAGCAGTGCAGACATGTTGAACACTGAAGCTTTCTTT | CASSADMLNTEAFF
- | TRBD1 | TRBJ1-2 | TRBV27 | TGTGCCAGCAGTGTCTCGGGACAGGACTATGGCTACACCTTC | CASSVSGQDYGYTF
- | - | TRBJ2-7 | TRBV29-1 | TGCAGCGTTGACTCGGGGGATTTATACGAGCAGTACTTC | CSVDSGDLYEQYF
- | - | TRBJ1-1 | TRBV5-1 | TGCGCCAGCAGCTTGGAGGGCCGGGACACTGAAGCTTTCTTT | CASSLEGRDTEAFF
- | - | TRBJ1-6 | TRBV4-1 | TGCGCCAGCAGCCCGCAGGACAATTATAATTCACCCCTCCACTTT | CASSPQDNYNSPLHF
- | - | TRBJ2-2 | TRBV2 | TGTGCCAGCAGCCGACAGCACATAAACACCGGGGAGCTGTTTTTT | CASSRQHINTGELFF
- | - | TRBJ1-1 | TRBV6-5 | TGTGCCAGCAGTCCTCTCCGGAGGGGGTCTGAAGCTTTCTTT | CASSPLRRGSEAFF
- | - | TRBJ1-4 | TRBV29-1 | TGCAGCGTTCGGTTTGAGGCAAAACTGTTTTTT | CSVRFEAKLFF
- | - | TRBJ2-7 | TRBV1 | TGCACCAGCAGCCAAGTATCGGTCGAGCAGTACTTC | CTSSQVSVEQYF
- | - | TRBJ2-7 | TRBV28 | TGTGCCAGCAGGCCAGGCCGACGGGAGCAGTACTTC | CASRPGRREQYF
- | TRBD1 | TRBJ2-3 | TRBV4-1 | TGCGCCAGCAGCCAAGATAGGTTAAACAGGGGAACAGATACGCAGTATTTT | CASSQDRLNRGTDTQYF
few | TRBD1 | TRBJ1-1 | TRBV30 | TGTGCCTGGAGTCCGGACAGGGCGACTGAAGCTTTCTTT | CAWSPDRATEAFF
- | TRBD1 | TRBJ2-7 | TRBV10-1 | TGCGCCAGCAGTGAGTCCGGGACAGGGGGCTTCGAGCAGTACTTC | CASSESGTGGFEQYF
- | TRBD2 | TRBJ2-7 | TRBV14 | TGTGCCAGCAGCCAAGAAGGGGTGGGGCGCGGGAGGTCTCGGAACGAGCAGTACTTC | CASSQEGVGRGRSRNEQYF
once | - | TRBJ1-1 | TRBV29-1 | TGCAGCGTTACCAGGGGTCCGACTGAAGCTTTCTTT | CSVTRGPTEAFF
- | TRBD1 | TRBJ1-2 | TRBV5-6 | TGTGCCAGCAGCCCTGGGACAGGCCGGACTAATTATGGCTACACCTTC | CASSPGTGRTNYGYTF
few | - | TRBJ1-3 | TRBV7-6 | TGTGCCAGCAGCTTAGTGGCGGGGGCGCAGGGAAACACCATATATTTT | CASSLVAGAQGNTIYF
- | TRBD1 | TRBJ1-6 | TRBV6-1 | TGTGCCAGCTGCTTACAGGGGGGGAGGTCACCCCTCCACTTT | CASCLQGGRSPLHF
- | TRBD1 | TRBJ2-7 | TRBV6-6 | TGTGCCAGCAGGACCGGGACAGGGGGTATCTACGAGCAGTACTTC | CASRTGTGGIYEQYF
- | - | TRBJ2-5 | TRBV29-1 | TGCAGCGTTGGGGCCGAGAGGGGCGGAAAAAGAGGAGAGACCCAGTACTTC | CSVGAERGGKRGETQYF
- | - | TRBJ1-1 | TRBV20-1 | TGCAGTGCCCCGAACCGAATTGGTGCTTTCTTT | CSAPNRIGAFF
- | - | TRBJ1-1 | TRBV7-9 | TGTGCCAGCAGCTTTGCGGCTGAAGCTTTCTTT | CASSFAAEAFF
- | - | TRBJ2-7 | TRBV2 | TGTGCCAGCAGTGAAGGGGTATTGGGCTACGAGCAGTACTTC | CASSEGVLGYEQYF
few | - | TRBJ1-1 | TRBV4-1 | TGCGCCAGCAGCCAAGGGGGAGTAATTTGGGTCACTGAAGCTTTCTTT | CASSQGGVIWVTEAFF
once | - | TRBJ2-5 | TRBV5-1 | TGCGCCAGCACCACTGAGGGGTTACCTGCAGAGACCCAGTACTTC | CASTTEGLPAETQYF
- | - | TRBJ1-2 | TRBV6-1 | TGTGCCAGCAGTGTTTCCTGGACAAGAGACTATGGCTACACCTTC | CASSVSWTRDYGYTF
- | - | TRBJ1-1 | TRBV30 | TGTGCCTGGGGAGGGGGGTGGGCTGAAGCTTTCTTT | CAWGGGWAEAFF
- | - | TRBJ2-7 | TRBV5-1 | TGCGCCAGCAGCTTGCAGGGTGGGTACGAGCAGTACTTC | CASSLQGGYEQYF
- | - | TRBJ1-5 | TRBV7-9 | TGTGCCAGCAGCTTAGACGATTCCAATCAGCCCCAGCATTTT | CASSLDDSNQPQHF
- | - | TRBJ1-1 | TRBV4-2 | TGTGCCAGCAGCCAAGATGCTAACAGGGCCATGAACACTGAAGCTTTCTTT | CASSQDANRAMNTEAFF
- | - | TRBJ1-5 | TRBV30 | TGTGCCTGGAGTGACCGGGGACATCCTAAGGGGGGTCAGCCCCAGCATTTT | CAWSDRGHPKGGQPQHF
- | - | TRBJ2-7 | TRBV10-1 | TGCGCCAGCAGTGTAGGACAGAATTCCTACGAGCAGTACTTC | CASSVGQNSYEQYF
few | TRBD2 | TRBJ2-2 | TRBV2 | TGTGCCAGCAGACTAGCGTTCGCGAACACCGGGGAGCTGTTTTTT | CASRLAFANTGELFF
- | - | TRBJ1-1 | TRBV4-3 | TGCGCCAGCAGCCGATGGGGTTACGGGGAGGGAGAAGCTTTCTTT | CASSRWGYGEGEAFF
- | - | TRBJ1-1 | TRBV29-1 | TGCAGCGTTATCTCGGAGTGGAACACTGAAGCTTTCTTT | CSVISEWNTEAFF
- | - | TRBJ2-2 | TRBV25-1 | TGTGCCAGCAGTGGACCCCGGGACACCGGGGAGCTGTTTTTT | CASSGPRDTGELFF
- | TRBD2 | TRBJ2-7 | TRBV4-1 | TGCGCCAGCAGCCAAGTTTCTAGCGGGGGGGCCTACGAGCAGTACTTC | CASSQVSSGGAYEQYF
- | - | TRBJ2-7 | TRBV4-2 | TGTGCCAGCAGCCAAGAGGGGGGCGGCTCCTCCTACGAGCAGTACTTC | CASSQEGGGSSYEQYF
- | - | TRBJ1-1 | TRBV5-1 | TGCGCCAGCAGCTTGTCGGGAAGGGGCACTGAAGCTTTCTTT | CASSLSGRGTEAFF
- | TRBD1 | TRBJ1-4 | TRBV6-1 | TGTGCCAGCAGGAACAGGGGCTTGGATGAAAAACTGTTTTTT | CASRNRGLDEKLFF
- | - | TRBJ2-3 | TRBV15 | TGTGCCACCAGCAGAGCCTCACCGGCAGATACGCAGTATTTT | CATSRASPADTQYF